This T cell receptor (beta chain) was identified during a study of B cell selection in AIRE deficiency. Points from the study as a whole: Of a few thousand shared Treg TCRbeta sequences, over 25% were healthy-only, approximately 9% patient-only. AIRE-deficient Tconv and Treg repertoires matched healthy donors in TCRBV, CDR3 length, diversity. CDR3s were shorter in shared Treg sequences, reflecting few non-templated nucleotide insertions.

Trimming took 4 bases from V and 0 from J, leaving 6 bases between them. Germline CDR1 and CDR2: MNHNY and SVGAGI (reference sequence). The length of the CDR3 is 14 residues. Repertoires were generated with immunoSEQ multiplex PCR, while TCRdb's copy carries only in-frame clones and drops some. The sample consists of around 19,000 clones, less than 98% of them appearing once. CD4+CD127+ cells were sorted as the conventional CD4 T cells. Of note for this clone: The antigen is undetermined.

The specimen sequenced was conventional CD4+ T cells sorted from PBMCs. This chain joins TRBV6-6 and TRBJ1-4, with TRBD1 as a possible D gene (6 bases). This clonotype was sampled from a human donor with AIRE deficiency. CDR3 protein: CASSWTATNEKLFF. The CDR3 region has the DNA TGTGCCAGCAGTTGGACAGCAACTAATGAAAAACTGTTTTTT.